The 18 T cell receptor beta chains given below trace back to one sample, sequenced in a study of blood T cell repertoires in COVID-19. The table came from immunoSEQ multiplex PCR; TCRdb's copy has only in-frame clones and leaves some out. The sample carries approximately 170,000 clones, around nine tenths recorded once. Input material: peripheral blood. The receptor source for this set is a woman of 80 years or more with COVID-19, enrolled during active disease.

CDR3 region: CASSRERQPGDEQYF. The CDR3 DNA follows: TGTGCCAGTAGTAGAGAGCGGCAGCCAGGGGACGAGCAGTACTTC. This chain connects TRBV19 to TRBJ2-7, with D perhaps TRBD1 (6 bases). Germline V gene lookup returns CDR1 LNHDA and CDR2 SQIVND (reference sequence). The V end was cut by 4 bases, the J end by 5 bases, with 18 bases between. CDR3 length equals 15 residues.

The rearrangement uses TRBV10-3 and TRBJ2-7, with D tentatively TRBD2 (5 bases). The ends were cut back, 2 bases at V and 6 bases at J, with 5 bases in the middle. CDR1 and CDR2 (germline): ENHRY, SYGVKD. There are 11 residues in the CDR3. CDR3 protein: CAISEEGEQYF. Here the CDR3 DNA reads TGTGCCATCAGTGAGGAGGGCGAGCAGTACTTC.

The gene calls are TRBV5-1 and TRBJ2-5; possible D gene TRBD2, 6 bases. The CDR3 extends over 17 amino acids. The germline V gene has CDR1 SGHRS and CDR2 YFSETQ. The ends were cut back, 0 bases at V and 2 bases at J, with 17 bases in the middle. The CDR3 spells CASSLGPLGLPQETQYF. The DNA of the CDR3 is TGCGCCAGCAGCTTGGGCCCCCTCGGACTACCACAAGAGACCCAGTACTTC.

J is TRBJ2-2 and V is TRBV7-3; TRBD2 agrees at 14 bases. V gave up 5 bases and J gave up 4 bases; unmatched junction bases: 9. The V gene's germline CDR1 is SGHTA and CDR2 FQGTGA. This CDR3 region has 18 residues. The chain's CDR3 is CASSPGTSGRGGTGELFF. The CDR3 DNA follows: TGTGCCAGCAGCCCCGGGACTAGCGGGAGAGGTGGCACCGGGGAGCTGTTTTTT.

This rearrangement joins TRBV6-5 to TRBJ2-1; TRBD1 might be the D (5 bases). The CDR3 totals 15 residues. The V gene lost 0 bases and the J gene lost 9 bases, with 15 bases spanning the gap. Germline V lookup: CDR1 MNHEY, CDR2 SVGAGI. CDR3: CASSYSTAGQSEQFF. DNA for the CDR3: TGTGCCAGCAGTTACTCTACCGCCGGACAAAGTGAGCAGTTCTTC.

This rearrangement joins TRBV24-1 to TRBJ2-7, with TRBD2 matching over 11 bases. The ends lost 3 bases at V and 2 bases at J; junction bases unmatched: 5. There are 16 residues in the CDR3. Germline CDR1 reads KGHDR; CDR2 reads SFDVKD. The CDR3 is CATSDQTSGNPYEQYF. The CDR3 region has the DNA TGTGCCACCAGTGATCAGACTAGCGGGAACCCCTACGAGCAGTACTTC.

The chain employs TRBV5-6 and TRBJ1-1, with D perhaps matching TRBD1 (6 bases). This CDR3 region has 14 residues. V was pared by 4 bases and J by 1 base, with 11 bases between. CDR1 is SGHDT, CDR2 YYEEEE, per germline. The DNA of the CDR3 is TGTGCCAGCAGCCAGGGACACCCGAACACTGAAGCTTTCTTT. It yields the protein CASSQGHPNTEAFF.

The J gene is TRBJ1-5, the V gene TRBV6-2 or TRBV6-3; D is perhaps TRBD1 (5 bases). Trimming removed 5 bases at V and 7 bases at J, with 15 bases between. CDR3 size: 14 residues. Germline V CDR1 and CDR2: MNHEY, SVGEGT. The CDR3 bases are TGTGCCAGCAGTCAGGCGGCGGGGACCCAGCCCCAGCATTTT. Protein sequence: CASSQAAGTQPQHF.

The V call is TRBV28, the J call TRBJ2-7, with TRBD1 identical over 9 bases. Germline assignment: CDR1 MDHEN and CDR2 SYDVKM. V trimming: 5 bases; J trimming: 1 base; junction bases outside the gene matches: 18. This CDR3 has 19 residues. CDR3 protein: CASSPLLGQGPILSYEQYF. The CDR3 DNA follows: TGTGCCAGCAGTCCTCTCCTGGGACAGGGTCCAATATTATCCTACGAGCAGTACTTC.

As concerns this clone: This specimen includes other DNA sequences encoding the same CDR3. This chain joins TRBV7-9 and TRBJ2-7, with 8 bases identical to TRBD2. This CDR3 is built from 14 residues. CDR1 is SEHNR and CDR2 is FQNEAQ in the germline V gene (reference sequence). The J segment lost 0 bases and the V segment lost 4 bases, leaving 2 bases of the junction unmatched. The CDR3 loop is CASSSSGSSYEQYF. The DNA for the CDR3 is TGTGCCAGCAGCTCGAGCGGGAGCTCCTACGAGCAGTACTTC.

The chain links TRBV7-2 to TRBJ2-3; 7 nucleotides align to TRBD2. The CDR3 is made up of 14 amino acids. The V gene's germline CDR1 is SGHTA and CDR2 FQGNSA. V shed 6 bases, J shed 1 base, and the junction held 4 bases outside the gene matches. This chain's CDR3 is CASRRTSGTDTQYF. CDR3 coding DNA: TGTGCCAGCAGGCGTACTAGCGGCACAGATACGCAGTATTTT.

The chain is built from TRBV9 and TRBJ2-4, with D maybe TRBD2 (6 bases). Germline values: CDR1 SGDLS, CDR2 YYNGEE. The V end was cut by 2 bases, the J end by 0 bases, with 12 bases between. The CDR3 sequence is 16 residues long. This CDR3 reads CASSVGAGLAKNIQYF. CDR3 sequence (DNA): TGTGCCAGCAGCGTTGGCGCGGGGCTAGCCAAAAACATTCAGTACTTC.

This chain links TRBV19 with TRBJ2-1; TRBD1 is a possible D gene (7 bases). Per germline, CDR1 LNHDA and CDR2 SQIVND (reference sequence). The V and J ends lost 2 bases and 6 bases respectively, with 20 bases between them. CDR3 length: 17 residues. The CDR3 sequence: CASSIRDSRLGGNEQFF. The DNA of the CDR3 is TGTGCCAGTAGTATAAGGGACAGTCGGCTCGGGGGCAATGAGCAGTTCTTC. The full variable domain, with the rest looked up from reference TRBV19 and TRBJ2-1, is DGGITQSPKYLFRKEGQNVTLSCEQNLNHDAMYWYRQDPGQGLRLIYYSQIVNDFQKGDIAEGYSVSREKKESFPLTVTSAQKNPTAFYLCASSIRDSRLGGNEQFFGPGTRLTVL.

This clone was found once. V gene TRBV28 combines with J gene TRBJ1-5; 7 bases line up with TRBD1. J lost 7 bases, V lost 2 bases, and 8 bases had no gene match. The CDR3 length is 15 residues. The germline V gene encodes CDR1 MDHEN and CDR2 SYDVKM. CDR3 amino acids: CASSLTGEIWQPQHF. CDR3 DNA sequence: TGTGCCAGCAGTTTAACAGGGGAGATTTGGCAGCCCCAGCATTTT.

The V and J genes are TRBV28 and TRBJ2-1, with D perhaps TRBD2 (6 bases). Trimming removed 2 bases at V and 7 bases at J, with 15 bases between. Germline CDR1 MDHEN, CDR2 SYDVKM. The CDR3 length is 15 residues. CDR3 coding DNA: TGTGCCAGCAGTTTAGATACGGAGGGGAGGAATGAGCAGTTCTTC. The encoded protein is CASSLDTEGRNEQFF.

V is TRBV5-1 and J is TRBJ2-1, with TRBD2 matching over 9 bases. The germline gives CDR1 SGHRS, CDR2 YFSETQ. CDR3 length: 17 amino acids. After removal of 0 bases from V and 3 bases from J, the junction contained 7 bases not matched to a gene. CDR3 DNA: TGCGCCAGCAGCTTGGAGGCTAGCGGGAAATACTACAATGAGCAGTTCTTC. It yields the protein CASSLEASGKYYNEQFF.

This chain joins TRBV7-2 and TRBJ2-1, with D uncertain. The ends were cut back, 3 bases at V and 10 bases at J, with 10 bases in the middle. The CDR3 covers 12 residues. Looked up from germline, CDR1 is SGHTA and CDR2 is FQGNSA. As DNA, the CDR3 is TGTGCCAGCAGCTTCCCTCCCTCCGAGCAGTTCTTC. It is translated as CASSFPPSEQFF.

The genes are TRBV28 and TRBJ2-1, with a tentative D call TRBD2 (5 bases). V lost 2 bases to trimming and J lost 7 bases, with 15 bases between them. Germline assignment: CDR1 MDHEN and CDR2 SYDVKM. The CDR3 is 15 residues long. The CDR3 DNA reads TGTGCCAGCAGTTTAATGAGGGCCGTTCGGAATGAGCAGTTCTTC. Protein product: CASSLMRAVRNEQFF. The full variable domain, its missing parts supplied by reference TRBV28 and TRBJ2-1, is DVKVTQSSRYLVKRTGEKVFLECVQDMDHENMFWYRQDPGLGLRLIYFSYDVKMKEKGDIPEGYSVSREKKERFSLILESASTNQTSMYLCASSLMRAVRNEQFFGPGTRLTVL.